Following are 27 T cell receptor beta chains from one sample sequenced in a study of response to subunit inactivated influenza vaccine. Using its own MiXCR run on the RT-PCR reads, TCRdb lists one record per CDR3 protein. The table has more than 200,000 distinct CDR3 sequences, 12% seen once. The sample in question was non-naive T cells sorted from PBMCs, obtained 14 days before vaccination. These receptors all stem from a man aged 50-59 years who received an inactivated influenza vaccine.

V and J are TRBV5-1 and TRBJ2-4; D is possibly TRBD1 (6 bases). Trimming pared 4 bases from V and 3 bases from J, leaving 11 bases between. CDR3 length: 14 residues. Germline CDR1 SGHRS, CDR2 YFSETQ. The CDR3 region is CASSVGQFKNIQYF. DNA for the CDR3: TGCGCCAGCAGCGTCGGACAGTTCAAAAACATTCAGTACTTC. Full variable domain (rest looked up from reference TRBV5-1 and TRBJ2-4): KAGVTQTPRYLIKTRGQQVTLSCSPISGHRSVSWYQQTPGQGLQFLFEYFSETQRNKGNFPGRFSGRQFSNSRSEMNVSTLELGDSALYLCASSVGQFKNIQYFGAGTRLSVL.

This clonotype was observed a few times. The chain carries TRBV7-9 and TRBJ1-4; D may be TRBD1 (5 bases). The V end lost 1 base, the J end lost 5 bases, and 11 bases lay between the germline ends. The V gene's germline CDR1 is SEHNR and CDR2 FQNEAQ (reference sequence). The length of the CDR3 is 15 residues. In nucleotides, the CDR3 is TGTGCCAGCAGCTTAGGGGGGACGGTCAATGAAAAACTGTTTTTT. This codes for CASSLGGTVNEKLFF.

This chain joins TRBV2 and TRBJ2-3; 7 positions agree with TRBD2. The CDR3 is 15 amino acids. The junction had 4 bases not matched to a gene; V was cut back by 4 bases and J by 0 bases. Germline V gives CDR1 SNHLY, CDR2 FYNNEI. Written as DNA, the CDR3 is TGTGCCAGCAGTGTAGCGGGCGTAAGCACAGATACGCAGTATTTT. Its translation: CASSVAGVSTDTQYF. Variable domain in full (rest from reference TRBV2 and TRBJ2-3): EPEVTQTPSHQVTQMGQEVILRCVPISNHLYFYWYRQILGQKVEFLVSFYNNEISEKSEIFDDQFSVERPDGSNFTLKIRSTKLEDSAMYFCASSVAGVSTDTQYFGPGTRLTVL.

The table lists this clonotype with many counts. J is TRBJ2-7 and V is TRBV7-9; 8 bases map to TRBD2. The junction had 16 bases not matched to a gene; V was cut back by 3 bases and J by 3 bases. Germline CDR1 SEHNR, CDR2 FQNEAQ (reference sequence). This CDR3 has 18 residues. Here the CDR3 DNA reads TGTGCCAGCAGCTTTTCGAGCGGGAGCTTAACCAAAAACTACGAGCAGTACTTC. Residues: CASSFSSGSLTKNYEQYF.

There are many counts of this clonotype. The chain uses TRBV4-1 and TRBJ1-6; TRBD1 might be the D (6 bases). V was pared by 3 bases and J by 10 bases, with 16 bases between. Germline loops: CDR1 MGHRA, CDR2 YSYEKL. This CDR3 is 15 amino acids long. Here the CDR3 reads CASSHPTGHLSPLHF. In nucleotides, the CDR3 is TGCGCCAGCAGCCATCCGACAGGACATCTGTCACCCCTCCACTTT.

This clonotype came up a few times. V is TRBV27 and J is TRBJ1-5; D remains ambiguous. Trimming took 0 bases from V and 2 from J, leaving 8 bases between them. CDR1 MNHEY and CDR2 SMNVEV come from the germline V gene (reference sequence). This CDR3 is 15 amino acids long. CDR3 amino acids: CASSLSWGRNQPQHF. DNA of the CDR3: TGTGCCAGCAGTTTATCGTGGGGTCGCAATCAGCCCCAGCATTTT.

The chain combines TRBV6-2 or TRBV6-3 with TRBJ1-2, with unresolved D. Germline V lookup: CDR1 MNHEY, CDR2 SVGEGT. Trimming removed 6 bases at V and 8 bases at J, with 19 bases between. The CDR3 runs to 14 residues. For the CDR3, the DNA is TGTGCCAGCAGCTACCTCAGCCAGTTTCGGGGCTACACCTTC. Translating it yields CASSYLSQFRGYTF.

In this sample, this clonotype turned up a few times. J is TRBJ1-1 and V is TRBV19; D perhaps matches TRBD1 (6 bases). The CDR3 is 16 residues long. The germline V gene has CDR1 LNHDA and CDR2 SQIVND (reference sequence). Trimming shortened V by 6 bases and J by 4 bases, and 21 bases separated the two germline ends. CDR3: CASSPGRGGVGTEAFF. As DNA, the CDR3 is TGTGCCAGTAGCCCCGGCAGGGGCGGGGTCGGCACTGAAGCTTTCTTT.

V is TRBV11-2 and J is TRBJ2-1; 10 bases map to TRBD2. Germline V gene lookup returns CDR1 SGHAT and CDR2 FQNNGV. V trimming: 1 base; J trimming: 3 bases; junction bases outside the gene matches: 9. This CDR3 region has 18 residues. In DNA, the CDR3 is TGTGCCAGCAGCTTAGGTCTAGCGGGGGAGATTTACTACAATGAGCAGTTCTTC. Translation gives CASSLGLAGEIYYNEQFF.

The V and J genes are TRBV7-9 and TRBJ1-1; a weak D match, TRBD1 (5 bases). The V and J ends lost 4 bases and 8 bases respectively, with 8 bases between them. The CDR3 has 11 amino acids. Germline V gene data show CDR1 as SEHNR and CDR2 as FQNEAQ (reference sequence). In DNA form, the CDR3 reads TGTGCCAGCAGCTACAGGCCGGAAGCTTTCTTT. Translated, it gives CASSYRPEAFF.

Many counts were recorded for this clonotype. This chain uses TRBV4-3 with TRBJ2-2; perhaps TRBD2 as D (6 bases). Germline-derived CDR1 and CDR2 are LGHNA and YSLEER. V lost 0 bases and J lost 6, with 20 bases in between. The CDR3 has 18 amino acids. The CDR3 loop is CASSQDQFGTGVAGELFF. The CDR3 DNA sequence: TGCGCCAGCAGCCAAGATCAGTTCGGGACGGGGGTGGCCGGGGAGCTGTTTTTT.

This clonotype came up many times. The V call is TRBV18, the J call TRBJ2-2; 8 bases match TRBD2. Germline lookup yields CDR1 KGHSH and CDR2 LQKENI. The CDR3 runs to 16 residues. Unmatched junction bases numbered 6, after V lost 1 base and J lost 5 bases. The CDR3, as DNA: TGTGCCAGCTCACCACGGGATGGACTAGCTACCGGGGAGCTGTTTTTT. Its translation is CASSPRDGLATGELFF.

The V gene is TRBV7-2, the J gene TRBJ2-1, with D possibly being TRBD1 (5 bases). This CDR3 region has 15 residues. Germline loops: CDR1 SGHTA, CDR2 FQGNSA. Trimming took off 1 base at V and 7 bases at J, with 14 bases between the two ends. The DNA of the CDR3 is TGTGCCAGCAGCTTAGAAGCAGGGTTAGGGAATGAGCAGTTCTTC. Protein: CASSLEAGLGNEQFF.

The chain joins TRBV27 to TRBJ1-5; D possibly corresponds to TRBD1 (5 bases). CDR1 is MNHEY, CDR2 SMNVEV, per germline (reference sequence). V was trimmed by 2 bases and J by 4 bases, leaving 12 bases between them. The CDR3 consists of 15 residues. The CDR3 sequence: CASSLTRGGNQPQHF. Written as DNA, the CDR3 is TGTGCCAGCAGTTTAACTCGGGGGGGAAATCAGCCCCAGCATTTT.

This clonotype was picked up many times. CDR3 protein: CASTMLGGGVTEAFF. The DNA for the CDR3 is TGTGCCAGCACTATGTTAGGAGGGGGCGTAACTGAAGCTTTCTTT. The rearrangement uses TRBV6-2 or TRBV6-3 and TRBJ1-1; 7 nucleotides align to TRBD1. Trimming at V came to 7 bases and at J to 5 bases, leaving 13 bases not matched to a gene. Germline CDR1 MNHEY, CDR2 SVGEGT. The CDR3 is 15 amino acids.

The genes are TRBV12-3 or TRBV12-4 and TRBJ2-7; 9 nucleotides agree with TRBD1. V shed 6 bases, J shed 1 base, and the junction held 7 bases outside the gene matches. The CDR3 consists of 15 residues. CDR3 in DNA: TGTGCCAGCAGCGGGACAGGGAGTTGGTCCTACGAGCAGTACTTC. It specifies CASSGTGSWSYEQYF.

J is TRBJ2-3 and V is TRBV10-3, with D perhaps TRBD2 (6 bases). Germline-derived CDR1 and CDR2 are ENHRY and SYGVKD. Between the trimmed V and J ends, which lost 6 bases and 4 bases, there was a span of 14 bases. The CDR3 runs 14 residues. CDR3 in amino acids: CAIREGVQADTQYF. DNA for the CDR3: TGTGCCATCAGGGAGGGAGTTCAGGCAGATACGCAGTATTTT.

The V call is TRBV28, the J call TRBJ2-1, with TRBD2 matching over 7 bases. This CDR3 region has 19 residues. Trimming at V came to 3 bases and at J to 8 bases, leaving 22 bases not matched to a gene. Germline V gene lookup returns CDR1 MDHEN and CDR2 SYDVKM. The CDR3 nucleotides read TGTGCCAGCAGTTTGTTTGGATGGGGGGAGGGTAACGTGGGGTATGAGCAGTTCTTC. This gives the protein CASSLFGWGEGNVGYEQFF.

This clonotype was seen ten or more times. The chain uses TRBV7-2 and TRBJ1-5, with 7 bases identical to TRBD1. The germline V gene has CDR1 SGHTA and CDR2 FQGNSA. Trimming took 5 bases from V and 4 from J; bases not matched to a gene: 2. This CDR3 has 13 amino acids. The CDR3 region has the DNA TGTGCCAGCAGCCAACAGGGGAATCAGCCCCAGCATTTT. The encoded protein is CASSQQGNQPQHF.

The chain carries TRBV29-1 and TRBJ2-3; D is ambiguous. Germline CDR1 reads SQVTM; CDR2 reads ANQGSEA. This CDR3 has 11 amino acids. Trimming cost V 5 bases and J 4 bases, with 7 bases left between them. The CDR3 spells CSVYSADTQYF. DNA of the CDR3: TGCAGCGTTTATTCTGCAGATACGCAGTATTTT.

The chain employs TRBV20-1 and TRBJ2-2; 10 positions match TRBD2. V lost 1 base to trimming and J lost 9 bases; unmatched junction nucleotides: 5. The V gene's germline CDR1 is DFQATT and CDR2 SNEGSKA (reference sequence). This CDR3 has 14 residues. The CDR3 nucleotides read TGCAGTGCTAGAGGGCTAGCGGGAGACCGGGAGCTGTTTTTT. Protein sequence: CSARGLAGDRELFF.

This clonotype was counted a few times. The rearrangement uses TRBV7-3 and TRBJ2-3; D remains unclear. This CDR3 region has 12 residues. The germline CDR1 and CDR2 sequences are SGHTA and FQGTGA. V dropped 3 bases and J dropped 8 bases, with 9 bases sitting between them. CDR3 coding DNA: TGTGCCAGCAGCTTGCTTTTGGGTACGCAGTATTTT. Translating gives CASSLLLGTQYF.

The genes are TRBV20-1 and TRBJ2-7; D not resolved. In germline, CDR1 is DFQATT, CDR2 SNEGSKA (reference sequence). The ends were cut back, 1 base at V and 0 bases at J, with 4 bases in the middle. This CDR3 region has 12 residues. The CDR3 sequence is CSARGNSYEQYF. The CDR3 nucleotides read TGCAGTGCTAGAGGGAACTCCTACGAGCAGTACTTC.

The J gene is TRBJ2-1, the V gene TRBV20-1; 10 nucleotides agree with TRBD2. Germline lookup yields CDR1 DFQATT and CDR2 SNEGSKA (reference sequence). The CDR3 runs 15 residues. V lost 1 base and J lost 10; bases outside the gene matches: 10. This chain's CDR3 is CSARGAGGPFDEQFF. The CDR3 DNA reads TGCAGTGCTAGAGGAGCGGGGGGGCCGTTTGACGAGCAGTTCTTC.

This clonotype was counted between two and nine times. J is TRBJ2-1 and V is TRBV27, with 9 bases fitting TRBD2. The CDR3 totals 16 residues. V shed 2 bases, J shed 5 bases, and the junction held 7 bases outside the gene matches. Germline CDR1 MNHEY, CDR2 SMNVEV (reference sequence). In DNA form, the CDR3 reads TGTGCCAGCAGTTTAATCGGCGGGGGGGTAAACAATGAGCAGTTCTTC. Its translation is CASSLIGGGVNNEQFF.

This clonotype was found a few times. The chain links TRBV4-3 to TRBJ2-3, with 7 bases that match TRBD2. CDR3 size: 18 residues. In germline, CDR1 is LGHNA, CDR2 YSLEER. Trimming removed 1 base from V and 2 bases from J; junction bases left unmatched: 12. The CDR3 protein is CASSQGVQSGAYTDTQYF. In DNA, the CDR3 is TGCGCCAGCAGCCAAGGGGTCCAGAGCGGGGCCTACACAGATACGCAGTATTTT.

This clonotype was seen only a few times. CDR3 nucleotide sequence: TGTGCCAGCAGCCCGGGGACTAGCCCCAACGAGCAGTACTTC. Translating it yields CASSPGTSPNEQYF. The genes are TRBV7-2 and TRBJ2-7; 9 bases agree with TRBD2. There are 14 residues in the CDR3. Germline values: CDR1 SGHTA, CDR2 FQGNSA. Trimming at V came to 5 bases and at J to 5 bases, leaving 7 bases not matched to a gene.